One and the same sample provided the 30 T cell receptor beta chains below, sequenced in a study of T cell responses to AZD1222 COVID-19 vaccine. Repertoires were generated with immunoSEQ multiplex PCR, while TCRdb's copy carries only in-frame clones and drops some. The table has about 99,000 clones, nearly 90% seen once; the top ten hold around 3.2%. The source material was peripheral blood, sampled on day 0 of AZD1222 vaccination. These TCRs come from an adult in good health.

This clone is deemed medium-sized (0.01 to 0.1%). The chain carries TRBV6-6 and TRBJ2-3; 8 bases fit TRBD2. The CDR3 has 14 residues. The germline V gene encodes CDR1 MNHNY and CDR2 SVGAGI (reference sequence). After removal of 5 bases from V and 4 bases from J, the junction contained 5 bases not matched to a gene. CDR3: CASSEGLESDTQYF. The CDR3 nucleotides read TGTGCCAGCAGTGAGGGACTAGAATCAGATACGCAGTATTTT.

The chain links TRBV7-2 to TRBJ2-4; 10 bases map to TRBD1. V dropped 5 bases and J dropped 3; count of bases not matched to a gene: 7. CDR1 is SGHTA and CDR2 is FQGNSA in the germline V gene. The CDR3 runs 16 residues. This CDR3 is CASSPDRGLRKNIQYF. The CDR3 nucleotides read TGTGCCAGCAGCCCTGACAGGGGGCTTCGCAAAAACATTCAGTACTTC.

CDR3 in DNA: TGTGCCAGCAGTCCCCGGACTAGCGCCATAGCCAAAAACATTCAGTACTTC. Translating gives CASSPRTSAIAKNIQYF. The rearrangement links TRBV6-2 or TRBV6-3 to TRBJ2-4, with 9 bases aligning to TRBD2. CDR1 and CDR2 from the germline V gene are MNHEY and SVGEGT. This CDR3 is built from 17 residues. J lost 0 bases, V lost 5 bases, and 8 bases had no gene match.

The chain couples TRBV18 to TRBJ2-7, with D possibly called TRBD1 or TRBD2 (5 bases each). V was cut by 3 bases and J by 1 base, with 13 bases left in between. This CDR3 has 15 residues. Germline-derived CDR1 and CDR2 are KGHSH and LQKENI. This chain's CDR3 is CASSPKGTASYEQYF. DNA for the CDR3: TGTGCCAGCTCACCTAAAGGGACCGCTTCCTACGAGCAGTACTTC.

The chain carries TRBV6-2 or TRBV6-3 and TRBJ1-2, with 8 bases fitting TRBD1. The CDR3 runs to 16 residues. The trim removed 2 bases at V and 6 bases at J, leaving 11 bases unmatched. Germline CDR1 reads MNHEY; CDR2 reads SVGEGT. Here the CDR3 reads CASSYLTGEYRDGYTF. CDR3 DNA sequence: TGTGCCAGCAGTTACCTGACAGGGGAGTATAGAGATGGCTACACCTTC.

V and J are TRBV7-2 and TRBJ2-3; no clear D gene. The CDR3 length is 13 residues. V gave up 7 bases and J gave up 3 bases, with 11 bases separating them. Per germline, CDR1 SGHTA and CDR2 FQGNSA. CDR3 bases: TGTGCCAGCAACCGCCCCGGGACAGATACGCAGTATTTT. Amino acids: CASNRPGTDTQYF.

The chain is built from TRBV4-1 and TRBJ2-5; 8 bases agree with TRBD2. This CDR3 contains 18 residues. Looked up from germline, CDR1 is MGHRA and CDR2 is YSYEKL. After removal of 0 bases from V and 7 bases from J, the junction contained 16 bases not matched to a gene. The CDR3 bases are TGCGCCAGCAGCCAAGATTTCAATACGGGGGGGTGGTCCGGGACCCAGTACTTC. Protein sequence: CASSQDFNTGGWSGTQYF.

The chain employs TRBV6-5 and TRBJ1-5; 10 bases are a match to TRBD1. The V gene's germline CDR1 is MNHEY and CDR2 SVGAGI. V lost 8 bases and J lost 7; bases outside the gene matches: 8. The CDR3 totals 14 residues. The CDR3 sequence is CASENGQGDQPQHF. The CDR3, as DNA: TGTGCCAGCGAGAACGGACAGGGGGACCAGCCCCAGCATTTT.

The chain joins TRBV4-3 to TRBJ1-1; D uncertain. The length of the CDR3 is 14 residues. Trimming removed 3 bases at V and 7 bases at J, with 15 bases between. Germline V gene sequence: CDR1 LGHNA, CDR2 YSLEER. The CDR3 sequence is CASSQTRMTNEAFF. The CDR3 nucleotides read TGCGCCAGCAGCCAGACCAGGATGACGAATGAAGCTTTCTTT.

Note on this clone: At one end the junction does not follow the germline gene, possibly because of a read error. The chain uses TRBV5-1 and TRBJ2-3; D is undetermined. Germline V CDR1 and CDR2: SGHRS, YFSETQ. This CDR3 is 14 amino acids long. CDR3 in amino acids: CASSLAINTDTQYF. As DNA, the CDR3 is TGTGCCAGCAGCTTGGCCATTAACACAGATACGCAGTATTTT. Full variable domain (remainder filled in from reference TRBV5-1 and TRBJ2-3): KAGVTQTPRYLIKTRGQQVTLSCSPISGHRSVSWYQQTPGQGLQFLFEYFSETQRNKGNFPGRFSGRQFSNSRSEMNVSTLELGDSALYLCASSLAINTDTQYFGPGTRLTVL.

The gene calls are TRBV6-4 and TRBJ1-2; D is unresolved. The germline V and J ends were trimmed by 3 bases and 7 bases, with 12 bases remaining between them. The CDR3 is 13 residues long. Germline values: CDR1 MRHNA, CDR2 SNTAGT. The CDR3 nucleotides read TGTGCCAGCAGTGAGGCCGGACCTGGTGGCTACACCTTC. It encodes CASSEAGPGGYTF.

The chain combines TRBV6-5 with TRBJ1-1; TRBD1 matches at 8 bases. The length of the CDR3 is 14 residues. Germline CDR1 reads MNHEY; CDR2 reads SVGAGI. Trimming at V came to 2 bases and at J to 4 bases, leaving 3 bases not matched to a gene. The CDR3 is CASSYGQGATEAFF. CDR3 bases: TGTGCCAGCAGTTACGGGCAGGGGGCCACTGAAGCTTTCTTT.

In DNA form, the CDR3 reads TGTGCCAGCAGCCCTTTTGTGACACAGAACACTGAAGCTTTCTTT. Translated, it gives CASSPFVTQNTEAFF. This chain links TRBV7-8 with TRBJ1-1; D remains ambiguous. The CDR3 sequence is 15 residues long. CDR1 and CDR2 (germline): SGHVS, FQNEAQ. The ends were cut back, 5 bases at V and 1 base at J, with 14 bases in the middle.

The J gene is TRBJ2-2, the V gene TRBV27; possibly TRBD1 for D (6 bases). The CDR3 loop spans 13 amino acids. Per the germline V gene, CDR1 is MNHEY and CDR2 is SMNVEV (reference sequence). V was shortened by 1 base and J by 8 bases, with 8 bases between the two germline ends. The CDR3 loop reads CASSLLGAGELFF. The CDR3 DNA reads as TGTGCCAGCAGTTTATTGGGGGCGGGGGAGCTGTTTTTT.

In this sample, this clone turned up once. A junction end diverges from the germline sequence, so it may reflect a read error. V and J are TRBV5-1 and TRBJ2-3, with a weak D call TRBD2 (6 bases). The CDR3 is 15 amino acids. Germline V gene data show CDR1 as SGHRS and CDR2 as YFSETQ. The CDR3 is CASSFRGIYTDTQYF. The CDR3 nucleotides are TGTGCCAGCAGCTTCCGGGGGATATATACAGATACGCAGTATTTT.

The genes are TRBV20-1 and TRBJ1-1; 7 bases are shared with TRBD1. The CDR3 spans 13 residues. Germline CDR1 reads DFQATT; CDR2 reads SNEGSKA (reference sequence). The V and J ends lost 3 bases and 5 bases, in that order; junction bases with no gene match: 6. The CDR3 spells CSASAGGGTEAFF. The CDR3 nucleotides are TGCAGTGCTAGTGCAGGGGGGGGAACTGAAGCTTTCTTT.

V is TRBV4-1 and J is TRBJ2-7; maybe TRBD1 (5 bases). The CDR3 has 13 amino acids. Germline CDR1 and CDR2: MGHRA and YSYEKL. Trimming left V 3 bases short and J 1 base short, with 7 bases between. In DNA, the CDR3 is TGCGCCAGCAGCCAGGGGCTTTCCTACGAGCAGTACGTC. This codes for CASSQGLSYEQYV.

The chain uses TRBV20-1 and TRBJ2-3, with D unclear. V was shortened by 3 bases and J by 3 bases, with 13 bases between the two germline ends. Germline V gene data show CDR1 as DFQATT and CDR2 as SNEGSKA (reference sequence). The CDR3 covers 14 residues. The CDR3 DNA is TGCAGTGCTAGTACTAAGATTTTTACAGATACGCAGTATTTT. Translating gives CSASTKIFTDTQYF.

As to this clone: This sample also contains other DNA sequences that code for the same CDR3. The gene calls are TRBV5-6 and TRBJ2-3; 8 bases agree with TRBD1. With 1 base clipped from V and 6 bases from J, the junction kept 4 bases outside the gene matches. The CDR3 spans 14 residues. Germline loops: CDR1 SGHDT, CDR2 YYEEEE. The CDR3 nucleotides read TGTGCCAGCAGCTTGCAGGGGGCAACGGATACGCAGTATTTT. Protein: CASSLQGATDTQYF.

The chain joins TRBV12-3 or TRBV12-4 to TRBJ2-2; no reliable D call. The CDR3 sequence is 12 residues long. Deletions cut 5 bases from V and 9 bases from J, with 10 bases between. This CDR3 is CASSPGPWELFF. In DNA form, the CDR3 reads TGTGCCAGCAGTCCCGGCCCCTGGGAGCTGTTTTTT.

This chain joins TRBV24-1 and TRBJ2-3; TRBD1 matches at 9 bases. CDR1 is KGHDR, CDR2 SFDVKD, per germline. The CDR3 contains 15 residues. J lost 7 bases, V lost 2 bases, and 6 bases had no gene match. The DNA for the CDR3 is TGTGCCACCAGTGATTGGGGGACAGGGAGATATACGCAGTATTTT. It encodes CATSDWGTGRYTQYF.

This chain uses TRBV20-1 with TRBJ1-2; D uncertain. CDR1 is DFQATT, CDR2 SNEGSKA, per germline (reference sequence). V gave up 7 bases and J gave up 4 bases, with 10 bases separating them. The CDR3 loop spans 11 amino acids. The DNA for the CDR3 is TGCAGTGTTTGGCGGTCCTATGGCTACACCTTC. It translates to CSVWRSYGYTF.

The DNA of the CDR3 is TGTGCCAGCACCCCGGTGGGCAGGGAAAACTATGGCTACACCTTC. Its translation is CASTPVGRENYGYTF. The chain couples TRBV11-3 to TRBJ1-2; D might be TRBD1 (5 bases). The CDR3 sequence is 15 residues long. Trimming removed 7 bases from V and 2 bases from J, with 17 bases in between. Germline V gives CDR1 SGHNT, CDR2 YENEEA.

V gene TRBV6-5 combines with J gene TRBJ2-7; tentatively, D is TRBD1 (7 bases). Trimming pared 8 bases from V and 10 bases from J, leaving 24 bases between. Germline V CDR1 and CDR2: MNHEY, SVGAGI. The CDR3 runs to 14 residues. CDR3 DNA: TGTGCCAGCTTTTTGGGGTTTAGGCAGGGGGGCCAGTACTTC. This translates into CASFLGFRQGGQYF.

This chain connects TRBV11-2 to TRBJ2-2, with D perhaps being TRBD1 or TRBD2 (5 bases each). The CDR3 is made up of 14 amino acids. V was clipped by 8 bases and J by 5 bases, with 15 bases between them. CDR1 is SGHAT and CDR2 is FQNNGV in the germline V gene. CDR3 in DNA: TGTGCCAGCGTCCGGGGCCCGGAAACCGGGGAGCTGTTTTTT. This translates into CASVRGPETGELFF.

The rearrangement links TRBV6-5 to TRBJ1-4; weak D call: TRBD1 (5 bases). Trimming pared 6 bases from V and 8 bases from J, leaving 10 bases between. CDR1 MNHEY and CDR2 SVGAGI come from the germline V gene. This CDR3 is built from 12 residues. CDR3 bases: TGTGCCAGCAGAAGCGGGACGGAAAAACTGTTTTTT. Its protein is CASRSGTEKLFF.

The chain joins TRBV7-6 to TRBJ2-1, with a weak D call TRBD1 (5 bases). CDR1 SGHVS and CDR2 FNYEAQ come from the germline V gene. Between the trimmed V and J ends, which lost 3 bases and 7 bases, there was a span of 13 bases. CDR3 length equals 14 residues. In nucleotides, the CDR3 is TGTGCCAGCAGCTTGGGGCCGACCGGAAATGAGCAGTTCTTC. Its protein product is CASSLGPTGNEQFF. Full variable domain (rest looked up from reference TRBV7-6 and TRBJ2-1): GAGVSQSPRYKVTKRGQDVALRCDPISGHVSLYWYRQALGQGPEFLTYFNYEAQQDKSGLPNDRFSAERPEGSISTLTIQRTEQRDSAMYRCASSLGPTGNEQFFGPGTRLTVL.

The rearrangement links TRBV24-1 to TRBJ2-1; D is perhaps TRBD2 (5 bases). The germline V gene has CDR1 KGHDR and CDR2 SFDVKD. CDR3 length equals 12 residues. V was clipped by 0 bases and J by 13 bases, with 9 bases between them. The CDR3 DNA follows: TGTGCCACCAGTGATTTGGGAGGACGACAGTTCTTC. This encodes CATSDLGGRQFF.

The chain recombines TRBV7-2 with TRBJ2-7; TRBD1 or TRBD2 may be the D gene (5 bases each). V lost 1 base and J lost 6, with 13 bases in between. The CDR3 spans 14 residues. Germline CDR1 and CDR2: SGHTA and FQGNSA. The CDR3 sequence: CASSLGEGLGEQYV. The DNA of the CDR3 is TGTGCCAGCAGCTTAGGAGAGGGGTTGGGCGAGCAGTACGTC.

The chain combines TRBV2 with TRBJ2-5, with TRBD2 identical over 11 bases. J lost 8 bases, V lost 9 bases, and 5 bases had no gene match. The CDR3 contains 12 residues. The germline CDR1 and CDR2 sequences are SNHLY and FYNNEI. The CDR3 nucleotides read TGTGCCAGTACTAGCGGGGGATTTACCCAGTACTTC. Translating it yields CASTSGGFTQYF.